The 18 T cell receptor beta chains given below trace back to one sample, sequenced in a study of shared clonotypes between healthy human individuals. Some clones are missing from TCRdb's copy, which holds only in-frame ones; the method was immunoSEQ multiplex PCR. The table includes more than 550,000 clones, 90% detected once. The sample was memory CD8+ T cells from PBMCs. The subset denotes: CD45RO+ cells pooled with CCR7-negative TemRA cells. These receptors were collected from a man aged 18 to 29 in good health. Some clones in this sample may be carry-over from other donors' samples.

The CDR3 coding sequence is TGTGCCAGTAGTATAGATCATTGGGGTAGGCGACACACTGAAGCTTTCTTT. This translates into CASSIDHWGRRHTEAFF. V gene TRBV19 combines with J gene TRBJ1-1; D not certain. V lost 0 bases and J 3 bases, leaving 17 bases between the germline ends. Germline V gives CDR1 LNHDA, CDR2 SQIVND (reference sequence). This CDR3 is 17 amino acids long.

This chain joins TRBV6-6 and TRBJ2-7, with 7 nucleotides matching TRBD1. V gave up 5 bases and J gave up 3 bases; unmatched junction bases: 13. Germline V gives CDR1 MNHNY, CDR2 SVGAGI (reference sequence). The CDR3 runs to 16 residues. DNA for the CDR3: TGTGCCAGCAGTAGCCGGGACAGCCCCTATGTCTACGAGCAGTACTTC. As protein: CASSSRDSPYVYEQYF.

The rearrangement links TRBV11-2 to TRBJ2-5; TRBD2 matches at 8 bases. Germline V CDR1 and CDR2: SGHAT, FQNNGV. This CDR3 region has 17 residues. Trimming at V came to 5 bases and at J to 0 bases, leaving 11 bases not matched to a gene. This CDR3 is CASSTRRASGYQETQYF. CDR3 nucleotides: TGTGCCAGCAGCACCCGACGGGCTAGCGGGTACCAAGAGACCCAGTACTTC. The entire variable domain, with the rest obtained from reference TRBV11-2 and TRBJ2-5, is as follows: EAGVAQSPRYKIIEKRQSVAFWCNPISGHATLYWYQQILGQGPKLLIQFQNNGVVDDSQLPKDRFSAERLKGVDSTLKIQPAKLEDSAVYLCASSTRRASGYQETQYFGPGTRLLVL.

The chain links TRBV28 to TRBJ1-1, with D possibly TRBD1 on 5 matching bases. The V end lost 2 bases, the J end lost 4 bases, and 14 bases lay between the germline ends. Germline CDR1 is MDHEN and CDR2 is SYDVKM. The CDR3 has 15 amino acids. Here the CDR3 reads CASSLPRRGATEAFF. CDR3 in DNA: TGTGCCAGCAGTTTACCCCGGCGAGGGGCCACTGAAGCTTTCTTT.

The chain is built from TRBV6-4 and TRBJ2-2; D unresolved. The germline V and J ends were trimmed by 2 bases and 5 bases, with 9 bases remaining between them. The CDR3 is 14 amino acids. CDR1 and CDR2 (germline): MRHNA, SNTAGT. CDR3 amino acids: CASSDGDETGELFF. In DNA, the CDR3 is TGTGCCAGCAGTGACGGAGATGAGACCGGGGAGCTGTTTTTT.

The V call is TRBV15, the J call TRBJ2-7; D unresolved. The germline V and J ends were trimmed by 0 bases and 0 bases, with 15 bases remaining between them. The germline gives CDR1 LNHNV, CDR2 YYDKDF (reference sequence). The CDR3 totals 17 residues. Written as DNA, the CDR3 is TGTGCCACCAGCAGAGATATCCCGTTAAAGTCCTCCTACGAGCAGTACTTC. Its translation: CATSRDIPLKSSYEQYF.

The chain carries TRBV28 and TRBJ2-1, with TRBD2 matching over 8 bases. J was trimmed by 9 bases and V by 3 bases; bases with no gene match: 13. The CDR3 covers 16 residues. Germline lookup yields CDR1 MDHEN and CDR2 SYDVKM. CDR3 residues: CASSFTAGALIGEQFF. Written as DNA, the CDR3 is TGTGCCAGCAGTTTCACAGCGGGAGCATTGATCGGTGAGCAGTTCTTC.

Only one count was recorded for this clone. V gene TRBV5-6 combines with J gene TRBJ2-7; 10 bases match TRBD1. Germline V gene data show CDR1 as SGHDT and CDR2 as YYEEEE. CDR3 size: 15 residues. Trimming removed 1 base from V and 5 bases from J; junction bases left unmatched: 6. The CDR3 is CASSLTTGGEDEQYF. CDR3 nucleotide sequence: TGTGCCAGCAGCTTGACGACAGGGGGCGAGGACGAGCAGTACTTC.

J is TRBJ2-7 and V is TRBV6-5; D ambiguous. The germline CDR1 and CDR2 sequences are MNHEY and SVGAGI. With 0 bases removed from V and 0 bases from J, the gap between germline ends came to 12 bases. The CDR3 spans 16 residues. The CDR3 DNA is TGTGCCAGCAGTTACTCGATCGGACCCACCTCCTACGAGCAGTACTTC. Its protein product is CASSYSIGPTSYEQYF.

The table lists this clone with a count of one. The V and J genes are TRBV15 and TRBJ2-1, with 7 positions matching TRBD1. CDR1 and CDR2 (germline): LNHNV, YYDKDF (reference sequence). Trimming took 2 bases from V and 9 from J; bases not matched to a gene: 13. CDR3 length equals 16 residues. CDR3 DNA sequence: TGTGCCACCAGCAGATCAAGACAGGGACACTCCAGTGAGCAGTTCTTC. This sequence encodes CATSRSRQGHSSEQFF.

The chain is built from TRBV29-1 and TRBJ2-1, with 8 bases lining up with TRBD1. CDR1 and CDR2 (germline): SQVTM, ANQGSEA. The junction had 5 bases not matched to a gene; V was cut back by 7 bases and J by 3 bases. CDR3 length: 13 residues. The CDR3 sequence is CSAPGGFYNEQFF. In DNA, the CDR3 is TGCAGCGCTCCAGGGGGCTTCTACAATGAGCAGTTCTTC.

With regard to this clone: It differs at one base from a far larger clone, so likely a read error. Other DNA variants within this sample encode the same CDR3. The rearrangement joins TRBV28 to TRBJ2-3, with 8 nucleotides matching TRBD2. The CDR3 is 15 residues long. J lost 0 bases, V lost 3 bases, and 2 bases had no gene match. The germline V gene encodes CDR1 MDHEN and CDR2 SYDVKM. The chain's CDR3 is CASSFLAGSTDTQYF. DNA of the CDR3: TGTGCCAGCAGTTTCTTAGCGGGGAGCACAGATACGCAGTATTTT. The full variable domain, its missing parts supplied by reference TRBV28 and TRBJ2-3, is DVKVTQSSRYLVKRTGEKVFLECVQDMDHENMFWYRQDPGLGLRLIYFSYDVKMKEKGDIPEGYSVSREKKERFSLILESASTNQTSMYLCASSFLAGSTDTQYFGPGTRLTVL.

The chain recombines TRBV4-3 with TRBJ2-7; possibly TRBD2 for D (6 bases). Per germline, CDR1 LGHNA and CDR2 YSLEER. V lost 0 bases and J lost 4, with 13 bases in between. The CDR3 length is 15 residues. The CDR3 bases are TGCGCCAGCAGCCAAGAATTCCAGGGACTGTACGAGCAGTACTTC. This sequence encodes CASSQEFQGLYEQYF.

The V and J genes are TRBV7-9 and TRBJ1-1; 8 bases are a match to TRBD1. The CDR3 is 16 amino acids. Germline V gene sequence: CDR1 SEHNR, CDR2 FQNEAQ (reference sequence). The V gene end was trimmed by 4 bases and the J gene end by 5 bases; junction bases not matched to a gene: 12. CDR3 sequence: CASSWTPGGILTEAFF. Written as DNA, the CDR3 is TGTGCCAGCAGCTGGACCCCAGGGGGCATCTTAACTGAAGCTTTCTTT.

The rearrangement links TRBV7-9 to TRBJ2-3; 7 nucleotides match TRBD1. From germline, CDR1 is SEHNR and CDR2 FQNEAQ (reference sequence). This CDR3 contains 14 residues. J lost 4 bases, V lost 3 bases, and 4 bases had no gene match. The CDR3 is CASSFQGVADTQYF. The DNA for the CDR3 is TGTGCCAGCAGCTTTCAGGGGGTGGCAGATACGCAGTATTTT.

The chain carries TRBV27 and TRBJ1-1, with D perhaps matching TRBD1 (5 bases). This CDR3 contains 14 residues. The germline V gene encodes CDR1 MNHEY and CDR2 SMNVEV (reference sequence). V lost 5 bases to trimming and J lost 1 base, with 11 bases between them. Written as DNA, the CDR3 is TGTGCCAGCAGTACGACCGGGGGGAACACTGAAGCTTTCTTT. Translation: CASSTTGGNTEAFF.

The rearrangement joins TRBV5-4 to TRBJ2-5, with a weak D call TRBD2 (5 bases). CDR3 length: 15 residues. Looked up from germline, CDR1 is SGHNT and CDR2 is YYREEE (reference sequence). Deletions cut 4 bases from V and 2 bases from J, with 15 bases between. CDR3 bases: TGTGCCAGCAGCCGGCGGGCAGATCCACAAGAGACCCAGTACTTC. Protein sequence: CASSRRADPQETQYF.

This clone has a single count. The V and J genes are TRBV10-3 and TRBJ2-3; weak D call: TRBD1 (7 bases). Looked up from germline, CDR1 is ENHRY and CDR2 is SYGVKD. CDR3 length: 17 amino acids. V lost 3 bases and J lost 4, with 20 bases in between. This CDR3 reads CAISDSEQGGSPDTQYF. Here the CDR3 DNA reads TGTGCCATCAGTGACTCGGAGCAGGGGGGATCCCCAGATACGCAGTATTTT.